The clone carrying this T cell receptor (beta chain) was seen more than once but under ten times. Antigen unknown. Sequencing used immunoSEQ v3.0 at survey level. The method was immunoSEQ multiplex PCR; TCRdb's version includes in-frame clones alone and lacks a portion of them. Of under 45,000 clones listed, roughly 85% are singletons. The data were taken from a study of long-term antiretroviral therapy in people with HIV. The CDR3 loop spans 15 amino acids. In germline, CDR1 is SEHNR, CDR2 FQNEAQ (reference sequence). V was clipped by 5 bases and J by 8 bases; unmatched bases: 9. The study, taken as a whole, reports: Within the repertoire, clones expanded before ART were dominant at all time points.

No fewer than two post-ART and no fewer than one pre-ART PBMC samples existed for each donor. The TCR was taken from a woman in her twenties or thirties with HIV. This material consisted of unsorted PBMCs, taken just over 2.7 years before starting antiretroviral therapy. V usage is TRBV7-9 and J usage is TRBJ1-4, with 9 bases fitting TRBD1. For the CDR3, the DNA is TGTGCCAGCAGCGTTTACCGGGACAGGGAGGAAAAACTGTTTTTT. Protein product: CASSVYRDREEKLFF. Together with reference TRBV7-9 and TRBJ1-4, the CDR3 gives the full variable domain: DTGVSQNPRHKITKRGQNVTFRCDPISEHNRLYWYRQTLGQGPEFLTYFQNEAQLEKSRLLSDRFSAERPKGSFSTLEIQRTEQGDSAMYLCASSVYRDREEKLFFGSGTQLSVL.